One sample yielded the 2 T cell receptor beta chains listed below, sequenced in a study of CD8 T cells in ankylosing spondylitis. Study-level points and caveats: What appeared characteristic of ankylosing spondylitis blood was a TCR beta motif of 7 or 8 highly homologous variants.

These TCRs are of unknown antigen specificity. TCRdb independently ran MiXCR on the 5' RACE reads; one entry per CDR3 protein. The sample yields fewer than 450,000 distinct CDR3 sequences, roughly 17% seen once. Sequencing input: blood, either unsorted or a sorted T cell fraction (not recorded which). The receptors were gathered from a male donor with ankylosing spondylitis.

This clonotype was observed a few times. The chain links TRBV6-5 to TRBJ2-7; 8 nucleotides align to TRBD2. The V gene end was trimmed by 2 bases and the J gene end by 1 base; junction bases not matched to a gene: 4. Germline CDR1 reads MNHEY; CDR2 reads SVGAGI. This CDR3 region has 15 residues. The DNA of the CDR3 is TGTGCCAGCAGTTACAAAGCGGGAGTTTCCTACGAGCAGTACTTC. This encodes CASSYKAGVSYEQYF.

In this sample, this clonotype turned up a few times. This sequence joins TRBV5-1 and TRBJ2-5; 8 nucleotides match TRBD1. This CDR3 is built from 16 residues. After removal of 1 base from V and 0 bases from J, the junction contained 5 bases not matched to a gene. Germline CDR1 and CDR2: SGHRS and YFSETQ. The CDR3 protein is CASSLQGATDQETQYF. In nucleotides, the CDR3 is TGCGCCAGCAGCTTGCAGGGGGCCACCGACCAAGAGACCCAGTACTTC.